The T cell receptor beta chain under discussion was sequenced for a study of blood T cell repertoires in COVID-19. For the study at large: Italy, Spain and the United States were the sources of the convalescent and acute COVID-19 samples.

Sequenced by immunoSEQ multiplex PCR; TCRdb stores in-frame clones only, minus some. The repertoire holds 70,000 to 100,000 clones, with roughly 75% as singletons. The CDR3 runs 16 residues. Trimming removed 0 bases from V and 5 bases from J; junction bases left unmatched: 6. Germline CDR1 reads LGHNA; CDR2 reads YSLEER. Sequencing was performed on peripheral blood. This TCR came from a woman aged 50 to 60 with acute or convalescent COVID-19. The chain recombines TRBV4-3 with TRBJ2-1, with 8 bases identical to TRBD1. CDR3 sequence (DNA): TGCGCCAGCAGCCAAGAACCAGGGGGCCTTGACAATGAGCAGTTCTTC. It translates to CASSQEPGGLDNEQFF.